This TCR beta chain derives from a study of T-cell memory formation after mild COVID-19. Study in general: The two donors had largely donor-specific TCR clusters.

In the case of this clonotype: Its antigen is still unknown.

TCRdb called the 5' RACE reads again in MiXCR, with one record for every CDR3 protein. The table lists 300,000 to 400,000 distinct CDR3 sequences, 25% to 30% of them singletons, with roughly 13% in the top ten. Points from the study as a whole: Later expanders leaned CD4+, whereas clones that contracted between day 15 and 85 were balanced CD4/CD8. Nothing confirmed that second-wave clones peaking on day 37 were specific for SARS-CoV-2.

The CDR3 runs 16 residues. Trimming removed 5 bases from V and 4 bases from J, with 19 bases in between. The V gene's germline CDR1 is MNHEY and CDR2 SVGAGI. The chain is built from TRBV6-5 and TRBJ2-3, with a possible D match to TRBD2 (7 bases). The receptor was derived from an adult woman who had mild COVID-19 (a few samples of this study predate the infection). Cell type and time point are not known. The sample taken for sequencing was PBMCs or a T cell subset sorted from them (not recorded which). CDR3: CASSPRGGDKADTQYF. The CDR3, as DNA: TGTGCCAGCAGTCCGAGGGGGGGAGATAAGGCAGATACGCAGTATTTT.